The 5 T cell receptor beta chains below all came from one sample that was sequenced in a study of vaccination and CD4 T cells after COVID-19. Cultured CD4+ T cells had their DNA profiled by the Oncomine TCR Beta short-read assay. A single record per CDR3 protein comes from TCRdb applying MiXCR to the PCR reads. The repertoire has some 20,000 distinct CDR3 sequences, about half of them found once; the top ten carry roughly 2.5%. Which antigens these TCRs recognize remains unknown. Described treatment: roughly 10-day PBMC culture with coronavirus spike peptide pools or control peptides (ViraFEST assay). Here the sequenced sample was CD4+ T cells from blood, cultured in vitro, taken after SARS-CoV-2 vaccination. These receptors came from a human donor who had recovered from COVID-19.

The V gene is TRBV18, the J gene TRBJ1-2; a weak D match, TRBD1 (5 bases). The germline V gene has CDR1 KGHSH and CDR2 LQKENI. This CDR3 comprises 13 residues. Trimming pared 2 bases from V and 6 bases from J, leaving 10 bases between. DNA of the CDR3: TGTGCCAGCTCACCAGGGACTGACGATGGCTACACCTTC. Its translation: CASSPGTDDGYTF.

The chain employs TRBV20-1 and TRBJ1-1; TRBD1 is a possible D gene (5 bases). Trimming pared 0 bases from V and 4 bases from J, leaving 12 bases between. Germline V gene lookup returns CDR1 DFQATT and CDR2 SNEGSKA (reference sequence). The CDR3 totals 14 residues. CDR3 region: CSAREKGTGTEAFF. In DNA, the CDR3 is TGCAGTGCTAGAGAAAAGGGGACGGGCACTGAAGCTTTCTTT.

This clonotype was detected a few times. The rearrangement links TRBV20-1 to TRBJ2-1; 13 bases are shared with TRBD2. V lost 6 bases, J lost 0 bases, and 5 bases stayed unmatched. The germline V gene encodes CDR1 DFQATT and CDR2 SNEGSKA (reference sequence). This CDR3 comprises 16 residues. The CDR3 coding sequence is TGCAGTGCCGGGACTAGCGGGGTGAGCTCCTACAATGAGCAGTTCTTC. It codes for CSAGTSGVSSYNEQFF.

This clonotype was counted between two and nine times. The rearrangement links TRBV27 to TRBJ1-2; TRBD1 agrees at 10 bases. The germline CDR1 and CDR2 sequences are MNHEY and SMNVEV (reference sequence). This CDR3 spans 13 amino acids. Trimming took 7 bases from V and 7 from J; bases not matched to a gene: 6. The CDR3 protein is CASTDRGPSGYTF. CDR3 in DNA: TGTGCCAGCACAGACAGGGGGCCGAGTGGCTACACCTTC.

The V and J genes are TRBV7-2 and TRBJ2-7; the D gene is possibly TRBD1 (6 bases). CDR1 and CDR2 from the germline V gene are SGHTA and FQGNSA. The ends were cut back, 3 bases at V and 1 base at J, with 10 bases in the middle. The CDR3 is 14 residues long. The chain's CDR3 is CASSLGAGSYEQYF. CDR3 sequence (DNA): TGTGCCAGCAGCTTGGGGGCAGGGTCCTACGAGCAGTACTTC.